Below, 28 T cell receptor beta chains from the same sample are listed, as sequenced in a study of blood T cell repertoires in COVID-19. Measured with immunoSEQ multiplex PCR; TCRdb has only the in-frame clones, and not every one. In the table there are about 200,000 clones, roughly 88% of which are singletons. Sequencing was carried out using PBMCs or T cells enriched from blood (not recorded which). These receptors all stem from a middle-aged man with acute COVID-19.

The J gene is TRBJ2-7, the V gene TRBV3-1 (or the pseudogene TRBV3-2), with TRBD2 as a possible D gene (7 bases). The CDR3 has 14 residues. Germline V gene lookup returns CDR1 LGHDT and CDR2 YNNKEL (reference sequence). The V end lost 2 bases, the J end lost 6 bases, and 14 bases lay between the germline ends. In DNA, the CDR3 is TGTGCCAGCAGCCAACGGGGAGGGGGTGCCGAGCAGTACTTC. Its translation is CASSQRGGGAEQYF.

Many counts were recorded for this clone. This sequence joins TRBV15 and TRBJ1-4, with D tentatively TRBD1 (6 bases). CDR1 and CDR2 (germline): LNHNV, YYDKDF (reference sequence). The CDR3 sequence is 16 residues long. V lost 5 bases, J lost 7 bases, and 20 bases lay in between. The CDR3 loop reads CATSLRGYSEGEKLFF. The DNA for the CDR3 is TGTGCCACCAGCCTTAGGGGGTACTCTGAGGGTGAAAAACTGTTTTTT.

This chain links TRBV6-5 with TRBJ2-2; D is perhaps TRBD1 (5 bases). The CDR3 contains 14 residues. Trimming took off 8 bases at V and 6 bases at J, with 16 bases between the two ends. Germline V lookup: CDR1 MNHEY, CDR2 SVGAGI. The CDR3 DNA follows: TGTGCCAGCTGGGGCAGGACCAAGTCCGGGGAGCTGTTTTTT. Its translation: CASWGRTKSGELFF.

The rearrangement joins TRBV7-3 to TRBJ2-6; 9 nucleotides match TRBD1. The V and J ends lost 8 bases and 2 bases, in that order; junction bases with no gene match: 4. Germline lookup yields CDR1 SGHTA and CDR2 FQGTGA. CDR3 length: 15 residues. The CDR3 is CASGRQGAGANVLTF. In DNA form, the CDR3 reads TGTGCCAGCGGGAGACAGGGGGCTGGGGCCAACGTCCTGACTTTC.

The chain carries TRBV5-1 and TRBJ2-7, with D perhaps matching TRBD1 (5 bases). The CDR3 loop spans 15 amino acids. Trimming left V 0 bases short and J 3 bases short, with 13 bases between. The germline V gene has CDR1 SGHRS and CDR2 YFSETQ. This chain's CDR3 is CASSLGIGHDYEQYF. In DNA form, the CDR3 reads TGCGCCAGCAGCTTGGGAATCGGACACGACTACGAGCAGTACTTC.

The J gene is TRBJ2-7, the V gene TRBV28; 7 bases align to TRBD1. Trimming at V came to 3 bases and at J to 4 bases, leaving 6 bases not matched to a gene. CDR1 MDHEN and CDR2 SYDVKM come from the germline V gene. The CDR3 loop spans 14 amino acids. CDR3 DNA: TGTGCCAGCAGTTTCCCGGGACAGATATACGAGCAGTACTTC. This translates into CASSFPGQIYEQYF.

The rearrangement links TRBV29-1 to TRBJ2-5; TRBD2 matches 13 bases. The germline CDR1 and CDR2 sequences are SQVTM and ANQGSEA. The CDR3 consists of 16 residues. After removal of 5 bases from V and 7 bases from J, the junction contained 13 bases not matched to a gene. The CDR3 DNA sequence: TGCAGCGTTAAGGCACTAGCGGGAGGGCTGGGAGGGACCCAGTACTTC. It specifies CSVKALAGGLGGTQYF.

The CDR3 DNA is TGTGCCAGCAGTCTAATTCAGGGTTCCTACGAGCAGTACTTC. This codes for CASSLIQGSYEQYF. V is TRBV6-5 and J is TRBJ2-7; D perhaps matches TRBD1 (5 bases). The CDR3 is 14 residues long. Trimming took 5 bases from V and 1 from J, leaving 12 bases between them. The germline V gene has CDR1 MNHEY and CDR2 SVGAGI.

This clone was found a few times. The rearrangement joins TRBV9 to TRBJ2-6, with no clear D. V dropped 3 bases and J dropped 0 bases, with 7 bases sitting between them. The germline V gene has CDR1 SGDLS and CDR2 YYNGEE. This CDR3 is built from 15 residues. For the CDR3, the DNA is TGTGCCAGCAGCGCCCTTGTCTCTGGGGCCAACGTCCTGACTTTC. Translated, it gives CASSALVSGANVLTF.

The chain uses TRBV19 and TRBJ1-2; 7 bases align to TRBD1. The CDR3 length is 15 residues. From germline, CDR1 is LNHDA and CDR2 SQIVND (reference sequence). Trimming removed 3 bases from V and 8 bases from J; junction bases left unmatched: 12. This CDR3 is CASSIDRVSATGYTF. For the CDR3, the DNA is TGTGCCAGTAGTATCGACAGGGTTTCCGCTACCGGCTACACCTTC.

This chain connects TRBV6-5 to TRBJ1-6; TRBD1 is a possible D gene (5 bases). Germline CDR1 MNHEY, CDR2 SVGAGI. V was clipped by 7 bases and J by 10 bases, with 20 bases between them. The CDR3 is 15 amino acids. The CDR3 loop is CASKNLREVGSPLHF. The CDR3, as DNA: TGTGCCAGCAAAAACCTCAGGGAGGTCGGCTCACCCCTCCACTTT.

The CDR3 spells CASSLRTSRGTGELFF. The CDR3 DNA follows: TGTGCCAGCAGCTTAAGGACTAGTCGAGGCACCGGGGAGCTGTTTTTT. The chain combines TRBV5-4 with TRBJ2-2, with 7 bases matching TRBD2. The CDR3 length is 16 residues. J lost 4 bases, V lost 2 bases, and 8 bases had no gene match. CDR1 is SGHNT, CDR2 YYREEE, per germline (reference sequence).

This clone appeared once. The chain has TRBV3-1 (or the pseudogene TRBV3-2) and TRBJ2-1, with 10 positions matching TRBD2. V was pared by 2 bases and J by 5 bases, with 3 bases of the junction left unmatched. This CDR3 spans 15 amino acids. CDR1 and CDR2 from the germline V gene are LGHDT and YNNKEL (reference sequence). The CDR3 loop is CASSQRTSGHNEQFF. The CDR3 nucleotides read TGTGCCAGCAGCCAAAGGACTAGCGGACACAATGAGCAGTTCTTC.

Only one count was recorded for this clone. The rearrangement joins TRBV7-2 to TRBJ2-7, with D perhaps TRBD1 (6 bases). Trimming removed 8 bases at V and 1 base at J, with 18 bases between. Germline CDR1 reads SGHTA; CDR2 reads FQGNSA. The CDR3 runs 15 residues. CDR3 sequence: CASLGPQGRSYEQYF. The CDR3 DNA sequence: TGTGCCAGCCTGGGCCCCCAGGGGCGATCCTACGAGCAGTACTTC.

The chain couples TRBV7-2 to TRBJ2-5; D unresolved. V gave up 2 bases and J gave up 5 bases, with 3 bases separating them. Looked up from germline, CDR1 is SGHTA and CDR2 is FQGNSA. This CDR3 has 11 residues. Written as DNA, the CDR3 is TGTGCCAGCAGCTTAACTGAGACCCAGTACTTC. Protein sequence: CASSLTETQYF.

The gene calls are TRBV30 and TRBJ2-7; TRBD1 matches 9 bases. Germline assignment: CDR1 GTSNPN and CDR2 SVGIG (reference sequence). The CDR3 runs 15 residues. V was pared by 2 bases and J by 6 bases, with 11 bases of the junction left unmatched. The CDR3 loop is CAWSPNVNRGREQYF. The CDR3 DNA sequence: TGTGCCTGGAGTCCTAATGTAAACAGGGGGCGCGAGCAGTACTTC.

This clone has a single count. This chain links TRBV9 with TRBJ2-7; D is perhaps TRBD1 (5 bases). V was pared by 3 bases and J by 2 bases, with 12 bases between. The CDR3 contains 14 residues. The germline CDR1 and CDR2 sequences are SGDLS and YYNGEE. CDR3 residues: CASSAGQAPYEQYF. The CDR3 DNA reads TGTGCCAGCAGCGCAGGACAAGCCCCCTACGAGCAGTACTTC.

V is TRBV19 and J is TRBJ2-6, with D possibly TRBD1 on 6 matching bases. The CDR3 covers 16 residues. Trimming shortened V by 5 bases and J by 4 bases, and 15 bases separated the two germline ends. Per the germline V gene, CDR1 is LNHDA and CDR2 is SQIVND (reference sequence). CDR3 sequence reads: CASSVQGSQGANVLTF. The CDR3 bases are TGTGCCAGTAGTGTACAGGGCTCCCAGGGGGCCAACGTCCTGACTTTC.

The gene calls are TRBV15 and TRBJ2-1; TRBD2 aligns across 7 bases. Germline V lookup: CDR1 LNHNV, CDR2 YYDKDF (reference sequence). The CDR3 contains 15 residues. Trimming took 0 bases from V and 8 from J; bases not matched to a gene: 7. Here the CDR3 reads CATSRDWAGVDEQFF. In nucleotides, the CDR3 is TGTGCCACCAGCAGAGATTGGGCGGGAGTGGATGAGCAGTTCTTC.

This sequence joins TRBV5-8 and TRBJ2-1; 12 positions match TRBD2. The CDR3 loop spans 16 amino acids. J lost 7 bases, V lost 3 bases, and 8 bases had no gene match. The germline gives CDR1 SGHTS, CDR2 YDEGEE. CDR3 coding DNA: TGTGCCAGCAGCTCTCGGACTAGCGGGAAGGAAAATGAGCAGTTCTTC. Translated, it gives CASSSRTSGKENEQFF.

V gene TRBV2 combines with J gene TRBJ2-7; D may be TRBD2 (5 bases). The CDR3 sequence is 11 residues long. Germline CDR1 reads SNHLY; CDR2 reads FYNNEI. V lost 4 bases and J lost 7, with 8 bases in between. The CDR3 region has the DNA TGTGCCAGCAGTGTTGAGGGTGAGCAGTACTTC. Translating gives CASSVEGEQYF.

The rearrangement uses TRBV2 and TRBJ1-2, with D tentatively TRBD1 (6 bases). The CDR3 sequence is 12 residues long. V lost 5 bases to trimming and J lost 8 bases, with 12 bases between them. The germline gives CDR1 SNHLY, CDR2 FYNNEI. For the CDR3, the DNA is TGTGCCAGCAGTCCACAAGGGGGAGGCTACACCTTC. As protein: CASSPQGGGYTF.

The V call is TRBV27, the J call TRBJ2-7, with 7 bases fitting TRBD2. CDR3 size: 14 residues. From germline, CDR1 is MNHEY and CDR2 SMNVEV (reference sequence). The trim removed 2 bases at V and 2 bases at J, leaving 3 bases unmatched. CDR3 coding DNA: TGTGCCAGCAGTTTAGTAGCGGGCACCTACGAGCAGTACTTC. This codes for CASSLVAGTYEQYF.

This clone came up once. The gene calls are TRBV9 and TRBJ2-3, with TRBD1 as a possible D gene (6 bases). Germline loops: CDR1 SGDLS, CDR2 YYNGEE. V lost 3 bases and J 1 base, leaving 6 bases between the germline ends. This CDR3 region has 13 residues. CDR3 coding DNA: TGTGCCAGCAGCGAGGGGGGCACAGATACGCAGTATTTT. It codes for CASSEGGTDTQYF.

V gene TRBV3-1 (or the pseudogene TRBV3-2) combines with J gene TRBJ2-5; D unclear. Trimming removed 2 bases at V and 1 base at J, with 5 bases between. The CDR3 is 13 residues long. The germline V gene has CDR1 LGHDT and CDR2 YNNKEL (reference sequence). DNA for the CDR3: TGTGCCAGCAGCCAACTGCGCCAAGAGACCCAGTACTTC. The encoded protein is CASSQLRQETQYF.

The V and J genes are TRBV4-1 and TRBJ2-1, with 12 bases aligning to TRBD2. The CDR3 contains 16 residues. Looked up from germline, CDR1 is MGHRA and CDR2 is YSYEKL. The junction had 3 bases not matched to a gene; V was cut back by 2 bases and J by 4 bases. The CDR3 region is CASSQPTSGRYNEQFF. DNA of the CDR3: TGCGCCAGCAGCCAACCCACTAGCGGGAGGTACAATGAGCAGTTCTTC.

V usage is TRBV9 and J usage is TRBJ2-2; weak D call: TRBD1 (6 bases). This CDR3 is built from 15 residues. Between the trimmed V and J ends, which lost 7 bases and 4 bases, there was a span of 17 bases. Germline V lookup: CDR1 SGDLS, CDR2 YYNGEE. CDR3 region: CASGKSTGTTGELFF. The CDR3 coding sequence is TGTGCCAGCGGCAAAAGTACAGGGACCACCGGGGAGCTGTTTTTT.

CDR3 in DNA: TGTGCCAGCAGCGCCAACAGGGGGGGTAGCTATGGCTACACCTTC. Its protein product is CASSANRGGSYGYTF. The chain couples TRBV6-4 to TRBJ1-2; TRBD1 matches 8 bases. With 6 bases clipped from V and 4 bases from J, the junction kept 10 bases outside the gene matches. Germline V lookup: CDR1 MRHNA, CDR2 SNTAGT. This CDR3 has 15 amino acids.